The clone carrying this T cell receptor beta chain was seen once. Its antigen remains unidentified. Profiling relied on immunoSEQ multiplex PCR, and the TCRdb table lists in-frame clones only, not all of them. The sample has about 120,000 clones, just under 95% seen once. This entry is derived from a study of siplizumab effects on memory and regulatory T cells. General observations from the study: Where siplizumab was present, mappable alloreactive CD4+ clones averaged about 70% Treg-derived, compared with more than 25% in controls. The authors mapped only a minor fraction of alloreactive clones to unstimulated subsets. Significant reduction of alloreactive sequences traceable to unstimulated CD4+ memory cells was observed with siplizumab. No functional test confirmed suppression by proliferating siplizumab-culture Tregs.

CDR3 length: 13 residues. The germline gives CDR1 MNHNY, CDR2 SVGAGI (reference sequence). With 0 bases removed from V and 6 bases from J, the gap between germline ends came to 8 bases. This sequence originates from a human donor in good health. The chain recombines TRBV6-6 with TRBJ1-1; D gene ambiguous. Material for sequencing was non-Treg CD4+ T cells sorted from blood. The CDR3 DNA sequence: TGTGCCAGCAGTTACTCCAGTGGGGCTGAAGCTTTCTTT. It is translated as CASSYSSGAEAFF.